These T cell receptor beta chains were read from a single sample in a study of CD8 T cells in ankylosing spondylitis. TCRdb itself ran the 5' RACE reads through MiXCR, one entry per CDR3 protein. Of about 220,000 distinct CDR3 sequences listed, around 6.6% are singletons. The sample consisted of blood, either unsorted or a sorted T cell fraction (not recorded which). The receptors here all came from a male donor with ankylosing spondylitis. Both conserved end residues are part of each CDR3. D genes are given only for firm matches. Clone sizes are given selectively: once, few, many, or a class where the clone is expanded.

TRBV4-1,14,few,TRBJ2-5,.,TGCGCCAGCAGCCCCAGATCGGTACAAGAGACCCAGTACTTC,CASSPRSVQETQYF
TRBV3-1,16,many,TRBJ2-7,.,TGTGCCAGCAGCCCCCCGTTCTGGGCAGAAGCCTACGAGCAGTACTTC,CASSPPFWAEAYEQYF
TRBV6-5,15,.,TRBJ1-4,.,TGTGCCAGCAGCTACGTACAGTCAACTAATGAAAAACTGTTTTTT,CASSYVQSTNEKLFF
TRBV9,14,few,TRBJ2-1,TRBD2,TGTGCCAGCAGCACCGCGCGGGGGAGGAATGAGCAGTTCTTC,CASSTARGRNEQFF
TRBV24-1,13,.,TRBJ1-1,.,TGTGCCACCCAATTGACGGTGAACACTGAAGCTTTCTTT,CATQLTVNTEAFF
TRBV12-3/TRBV12-4,13,many,TRBJ2-5,.,TGTGCCAGCAGCCTGACACCCCAAGAGACCCAGTACTTC,CASSLTPQETQYF
TRBV6-2/TRBV6-3,16,many,TRBJ2-1,TRBD2,TGTGCCAGCAGTTACTCGCGACTAGCGGGAGGCAATGAGCAGTTCTTC,CASSYSRLAGGNEQFF
TRBV27,13,many,TRBJ2-7,.,TGTGCCAGCAGTTCCCCACTAGGTTACGAGCAGTACTTC,CASSSPLGYEQYF
TRBV18,17,.,TRBJ1-3,.,TGTGCCAGCTCACCAACCAGAGGTGGGAAGGCTGGAAACACCATATATTTT,CASSPTRGGKAGNTIYF
TRBV6-1,15,many,TRBJ2-3,TRBD2,TGTGCCAGCAGTGAAGGCGGGGGTTCCACAGATACGCAGTATTTT,CASSEGGGSTDTQYF
TRBV4-2,13,few,TRBJ2-7,.,TGTGCCAGCAGCCCCCCGACAGGTACCGAGCAGTACTTC,CASSPPTGTEQYF
TRBV9,18,many,TRBJ2-3,TRBD2,TGTGCCAGCAGCGTAGAGGGACTAGCGGGAGGCGACACAGATACGCAGTATTTT,CASSVEGLAGGDTDTQYF
TRBV6-1,16,.,TRBJ1-5,.,TGTGCCAGCAGCGTGGGGCTCTCAAATTTTCCCCAGCCCCAGCATTTT,CASSVGLSNFPQPQHF
TRBV20-1,17,many,TRBJ2-1,TRBD2,TGCAGTACGATACTAGCGGGAGGGCAGAGCTCGTATAATGAGCAGTTCTTC,CSTILAGGQSSYNEQFF
TRBV6-1,15,many,TRBJ1-1,.,TGTGCCAGCAGTGAATTCGAGGGCCTAGGCACTGAAGCTTTCTTT,CASSEFEGLGTEAFF
TRBV7-8,14,many,TRBJ1-1,.,TGTGCCAGCAGCTTATCGCTCATCGGGACTGAAGCTTTCTTT,CASSLSLIGTEAFF
TRBV3-1,13,medium-sized,TRBJ2-7,.,TGTGCCAGCAGCCAAGATAACAACTACGAGCAGTACTTC,CASSQDNNYEQYF
TRBV9,13,many,TRBJ2-7,.,TGTGCCAGCAGCGCGCAGAGCTCCTACGAGCAGTACTTC,CASSAQSSYEQYF
TRBV13,16,many,TRBJ2-5,.,TGTGCCAGCAGTCCCCAACCGGGACAACTCCAAGAGACCCAGTACTTC,CASSPQPGQLQETQYF
TRBV5-1,16,few,TRBJ2-1,TRBD2,TGCGCCAGCAGCGGGCGGACTAGCGGGAGGGTCGATGAGCAGTTCTTC,CASSGRTSGRVDEQFF
TRBV9,14,many,TRBJ2-3,.,TGTGCCAGCAGCCCCGGGGGCCGCACAGATACGCAGTATTTT,CASSPGGRTDTQYF
TRBV28,13,many,TRBJ2-5,TRBD1,TGTGCCAGCAGACCAACAGGGGGGGAGACCCAGTACTTC,CASRPTGGETQYF
TRBV27,15,many,TRBJ2-5,.,TGTGCCAGCAGTTGGGGAGAGGGCGAGCAAGAGACCCAGTACTTC,CASSWGEGEQETQYF
TRBV29-1,17,.,TRBJ2-7,.,TGCAGCGTTGAATCCTCAGTGGGTCAGGGTAGGGGCTACGAGCAGTACTTC,CSVESSVGQGRGYEQYF
TRBV27,12,many,TRBJ1-4,.,TGTGCCAGCAGTTTATCTGGCGAAAAACTGTTTTTT,CASSLSGEKLFF
TRBV5-1,15,.,TRBJ2-7,TRBD2,TGCGCCAGCAGCTCGGGACCGCGGGGGACCTACGAGCAGTACTTC,CASSSGPRGTYEQYF
TRBV18,13,.,TRBJ1-1,.,TGTGCCAGCTCATCGGGGGGAAGCACTGAAGCTTTCTTT,CASSSGGSTEAFF
TRBV24-1,12,once,TRBJ2-7,.,TGTGCCACCAGTGATACGGGCTACGAGCAGTACTTC,CATSDTGYEQYF
TRBV18,17,many,TRBJ2-3,TRBD2,TGTGCCAGCTCACCGTTTGACACCGTCACTAGCGGGAGTACGCAGTATTTT,CASSPFDTVTSGSTQYF
TRBV19,18,.,TRBJ2-7,TRBD1,TGTGCCAGTAGTATAGAGAACCCGAGACAGGGTAGAGTATACGAGCAGTACTTC,CASSIENPRQGRVYEQYF
TRBV5-5,14,many,TRBJ1-6,.,TGTGCCAGCAGCATGGGACGGCATAATTCACCCCTCCACTTT,CASSMGRHNSPLHF
TRBV2,14,few,TRBJ2-7,.,TGTGCCAGCAGTGAGGGACACAGCTCCTACGAGCAGTACTTC,CASSEGHSSYEQYF
TRBV5-5,16,many,TRBJ2-7,TRBD2,TGTGCCAGCAGCTTGGCGCTAGCGGGGGGACTCTACGAGCAGTACTTC,CASSLALAGGLYEQYF
TRBV28,14,many,TRBJ1-4,.,TGTGCCAGCAGTTCCCGGACATTTTGGGAAAAACTGTTTTTT,CASSSRTFWEKLFF
TRBV18,15,few,TRBJ1-3,.,TGTGCCAGCTCACCAGGCAGTTACCAACATACACCCGCATATTTT,CASSPGSYQHTPAYF
TRBV11-2,12,many,TRBJ2-3,.,TGTGCCAGCAATGTTGACTGGGATACGCAGTATTTT,CASNVDWDTQYF
TRBV27,17,many,TRBJ2-6,TRBD1,TGTGCCAGCAGTTTTGACAGGGGCACCTCTGGGGCCAACGTCCTGACTTTC,CASSFDRGTSGANVLTF
TRBV20-1,15,few,TRBJ2-7,.,TGCAGTGCTAGAGATCTTGAGGGGGAAGCGTCCGAGCAGTACTTC,CSARDLEGEASEQYF
TRBV12-3/TRBV12-4,14,many,TRBJ1-1,TRBD1,TGTGCCAGCAGGTCCAAGGGACAGTCTTCTGAAGCTTTCTTT,CASRSKGQSSEAFF
TRBV30,14,few,TRBJ2-2,TRBD2,TGTGCCTGGTTCGAGCGGGAGGACACCGGGGAGCTGTTTTTT,CAWFEREDTGELFF
TRBV5-1,16,many,TRBJ1-1,TRBD1,TGCGCCAGCAGCGTCAACCGGGACAGATATTACACTGAAGCTTTCTTT,CASSVNRDRYYTEAFF